These 10 T cell receptor beta chains were all obtained from the same sample, sequenced in a study of blood T cell repertoires in COVID-19. Libraries were prepared by immunoSEQ multiplex PCR; TCRdb keeps only in-frame clonotypes and omits some of them. The sample holds around 83,000 clones, 70% to 90% seen once. The sample taken for sequencing was peripheral blood. These receptors all stem from a woman in her seventies with acute or convalescent COVID-19.

The V call is TRBV6-1, the J call TRBJ2-7; D remains ambiguous. V lost 0 bases, J lost 3 bases, and 6 bases lay in between. The germline CDR1 and CDR2 sequences are MNHNS and SASEGT. The CDR3 is made up of 13 amino acids. CDR3 sequence reads: CASSEAFVYEQYV. CDR3 DNA sequence: TGTGCCAGCAGTGAAGCGTTCGTCTACGAGCAGTACGTC.

V usage is TRBV19 and J usage is TRBJ2-2; D remains unclear. The germline V and J ends were trimmed by 6 bases and 3 bases, with 8 bases remaining between them. CDR3 length: 13 residues. From germline, CDR1 is LNHDA and CDR2 SQIVND (reference sequence). DNA of the CDR3: TGTGCCAGTAGGTGGAGTGACACCGGGGAGCTGTTTTTT. This translates into CASRWSDTGELFF.

The sample holds one count of this clone. The V gene is TRBV27, the J gene TRBJ2-7, with 7 bases fitting TRBD2. Germline CDR1 reads MNHEY; CDR2 reads SMNVEV (reference sequence). The V segment lost 5 bases and the J segment 2 bases; nucleotides outside the gene matches: 9. CDR3 length equals 15 residues. This chain's CDR3 is CASSPSRERTYEQYV. DNA of the CDR3: TGTGCCAGCAGTCCATCGCGGGAGAGGACCTACGAGCAGTACGTC.

The gene calls are TRBV4-1 and TRBJ2-5; 9 nucleotides match TRBD1. The trim removed 1 base at V and 4 bases at J, leaving 4 bases unmatched. The germline V gene has CDR1 MGHRA and CDR2 YSYEKL. CDR3 size: 15 residues. The chain's CDR3 is CASSQGPGQGETQYF. The CDR3 DNA sequence: TGCGCCAGCAGCCAAGGTCCGGGACAGGGAGAGACCCAGTACTTC.

The chain uses TRBV6-5 and TRBJ2-3, with 7 positions matching TRBD1. The germline CDR1 and CDR2 sequences are MNHEY and SVGAGI. This CDR3 is 14 amino acids long. The V gene end was trimmed by 7 bases and the J gene end by 5 bases; junction bases not matched to a gene: 9. CDR3 region: CASTQTGLIDTQYF. CDR3 bases: TGTGCCAGCACCCAGACAGGGCTTATAGATACGCAGTATTTT.

The chain is built from TRBV5-1 and TRBJ1-5; TRBD1 matches 8 bases. Germline CDR1 SGHRS, CDR2 YFSETQ. The CDR3 spans 13 residues. The junction had 1 base not matched to a gene; V was cut back by 5 bases and J by 3 bases. The CDR3 loop reads CASRQGDNQPQHF. CDR3 nucleotide sequence: TGCGCCAGCAGACAGGGGGACAATCAGCCCCAGCATTTT.

J is TRBJ1-2 and V is TRBV5-4; D is unclear. Germline-derived CDR1 and CDR2 are SGHNT and YYREEE (reference sequence). This CDR3 spans 11 amino acids. Trimming removed 2 bases at V and 4 bases at J, with 3 bases between. CDR3 protein: CASSFSYGYTF. The CDR3 DNA reads TGTGCCAGCAGCTTCTCCTATGGCTACACCTTC.

CDR3 in DNA: TGTGCCAGCAGCTTAGGGGCGACAGGCAACTATGGCTACACCTTC. As protein: CASSLGATGNYGYTF. The chain combines TRBV11-1 with TRBJ1-2, with D maybe TRBD1 (6 bases). The CDR3 is 15 amino acids. V was trimmed by 1 base and J by 2 bases, leaving 11 bases between them. CDR1 is SGHAT, CDR2 FQDESV, per germline (reference sequence).

The chain combines TRBV7-9 with TRBJ2-6; 7 bases fit TRBD1. In germline, CDR1 is SEHNR, CDR2 FQNEAQ (reference sequence). The junction had 5 bases not matched to a gene; V was cut back by 5 bases and J by 4 bases. This CDR3 is built from 15 residues. The CDR3 nucleotides are TGTGCCAGCAGCAAAACAGGGGACGGGGCCAACGTCCTGACTTTC. Translation: CASSKTGDGANVLTF.

The gene calls are TRBV7-9 and TRBJ1-4; TRBD1 matches at 9 bases. Germline V CDR1 and CDR2: SEHNR, FQNEAQ (reference sequence). With V trimmed by 1 base and J by 7 bases, 10 bases remained unmatched. There are 17 residues in the CDR3. CDR3 DNA: TGTGCCAGCAGCTTAGTACCACAGGGGGCGATTGGTGAAAAACTGTTTTTT. Its translation: CASSLVPQGAIGEKLFF.